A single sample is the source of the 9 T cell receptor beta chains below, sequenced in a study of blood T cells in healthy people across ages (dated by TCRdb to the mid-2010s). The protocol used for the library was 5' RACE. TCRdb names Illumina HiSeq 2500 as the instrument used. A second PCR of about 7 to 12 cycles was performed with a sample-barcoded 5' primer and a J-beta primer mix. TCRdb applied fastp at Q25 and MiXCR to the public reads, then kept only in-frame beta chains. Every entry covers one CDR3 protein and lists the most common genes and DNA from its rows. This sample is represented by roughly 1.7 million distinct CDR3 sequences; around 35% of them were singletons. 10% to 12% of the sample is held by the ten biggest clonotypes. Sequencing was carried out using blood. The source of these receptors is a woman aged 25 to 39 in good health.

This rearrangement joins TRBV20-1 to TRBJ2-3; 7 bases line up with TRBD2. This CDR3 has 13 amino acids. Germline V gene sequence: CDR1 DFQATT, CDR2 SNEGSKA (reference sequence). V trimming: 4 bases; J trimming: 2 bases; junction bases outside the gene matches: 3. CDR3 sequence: CSATSGYTDTQYF. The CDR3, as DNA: TGCAGTGCTACTAGCGGATACACAGATACGCAGTATTTT.

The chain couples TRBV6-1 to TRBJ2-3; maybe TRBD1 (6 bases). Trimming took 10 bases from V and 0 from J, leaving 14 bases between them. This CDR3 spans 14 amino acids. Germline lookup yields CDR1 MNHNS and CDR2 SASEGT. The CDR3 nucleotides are TGTGCCATTCGGACAGATACTAGCACAGATACGCAGTATTTT. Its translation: CAIRTDTSTDTQYF.

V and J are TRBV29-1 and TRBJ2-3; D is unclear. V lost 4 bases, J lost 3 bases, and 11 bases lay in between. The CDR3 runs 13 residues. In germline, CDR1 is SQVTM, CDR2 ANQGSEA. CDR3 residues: CSVARQRTDTQYF. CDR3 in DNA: TGCAGCGTTGCTCGGCAGAGGACAGATACGCAGTATTTT.

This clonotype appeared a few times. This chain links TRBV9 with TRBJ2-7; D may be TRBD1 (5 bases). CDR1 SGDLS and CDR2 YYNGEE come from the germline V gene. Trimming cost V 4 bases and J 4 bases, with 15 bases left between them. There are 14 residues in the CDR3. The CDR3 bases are TGTGCCAGCAGCCCAGGGCGCGTGGGGTACGAGCAGTACTTC. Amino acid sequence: CASSPGRVGYEQYF. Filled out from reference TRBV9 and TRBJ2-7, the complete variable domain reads DSGVTQTPKHLITATGQRVTLRCSPRSGDLSVYWYQQSLDQGLQFLIQYYNGEERAKGNILERFSAQQFPDLHSELNLSSLELGDSALYFCASSPGRVGYEQYFGPGTRLTVT.

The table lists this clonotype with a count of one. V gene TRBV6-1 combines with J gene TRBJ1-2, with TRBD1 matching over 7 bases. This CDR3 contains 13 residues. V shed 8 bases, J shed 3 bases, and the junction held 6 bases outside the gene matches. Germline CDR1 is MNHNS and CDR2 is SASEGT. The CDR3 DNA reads TGTGCCAGCGAAGGACAGGAGGACTATGGCTACACCTTC. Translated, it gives CASEGQEDYGYTF.

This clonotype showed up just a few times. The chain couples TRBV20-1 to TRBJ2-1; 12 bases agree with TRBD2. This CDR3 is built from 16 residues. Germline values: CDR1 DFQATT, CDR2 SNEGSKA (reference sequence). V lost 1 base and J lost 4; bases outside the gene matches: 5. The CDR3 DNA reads TGCAGTGCTAGAGGAGGACTAGCGGGGCAGTACAATGAGCAGTTCTTC. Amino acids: CSARGGLAGQYNEQFF.

CDR3 nucleotide sequence: TGTGCCAGCAGTCCCCTAGGACTAGCGGGGGTTTCGGGGTCCTACAATGAGCAGTTCTTC. Its protein product is CASSPLGLAGVSGSYNEQFF. The J gene is TRBJ2-1, the V gene TRBV6-1; 13 bases map to TRBD2. Germline V lookup: CDR1 MNHNS, CDR2 SASEGT. This CDR3 comprises 20 residues. J gave up 1 base and V 5 bases, and 14 bases lay outside the gene matches.

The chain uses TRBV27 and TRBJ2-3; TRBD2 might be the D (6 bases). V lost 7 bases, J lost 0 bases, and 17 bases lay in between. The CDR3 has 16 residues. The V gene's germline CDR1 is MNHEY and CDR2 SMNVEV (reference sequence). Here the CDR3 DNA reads TGTGCCAGCAAGCCCGTCGCGGGGCCTAGCACAGATACGCAGTATTTT. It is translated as CASKPVAGPSTDTQYF.

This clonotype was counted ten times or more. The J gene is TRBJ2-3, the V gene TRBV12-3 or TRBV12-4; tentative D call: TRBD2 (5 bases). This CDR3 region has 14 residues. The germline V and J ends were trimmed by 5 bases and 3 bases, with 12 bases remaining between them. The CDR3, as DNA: TGTGCCAGCAGTCCTAGGGAGCCAACAGATACGCAGTATTTT. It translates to CASSPREPTDTQYF.